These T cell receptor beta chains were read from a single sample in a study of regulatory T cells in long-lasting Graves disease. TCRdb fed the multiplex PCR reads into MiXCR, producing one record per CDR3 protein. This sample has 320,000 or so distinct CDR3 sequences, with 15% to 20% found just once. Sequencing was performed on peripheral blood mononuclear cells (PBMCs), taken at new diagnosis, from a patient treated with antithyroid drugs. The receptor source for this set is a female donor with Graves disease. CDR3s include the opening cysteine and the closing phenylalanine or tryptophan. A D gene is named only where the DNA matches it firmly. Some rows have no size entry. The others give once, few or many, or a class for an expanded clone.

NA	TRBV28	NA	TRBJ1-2	TGTGCCAGCAGTTTATCGGCAGGACCCTCGTTCGGCTACACCTTC	CASSLSAGPSFGYTF
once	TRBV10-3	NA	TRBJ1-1	TGTGCCATCAGTGCCGGGACCGGGGTCACTGAAGCTTTCTTT	CAISAGTGVTEAFF
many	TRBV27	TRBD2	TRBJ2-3	TGTGCCAGCAGTTTAAGACTAGCGGGAGGGCCCGCAGATACGCAGTATTTT	CASSLRLAGGPADTQYF
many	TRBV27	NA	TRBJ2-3	TGTGCCAGCAGTCCGCCGAGGGGCCCAGGTTATTTT	CASSPPRGPGYF
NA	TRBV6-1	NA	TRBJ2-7	TGTGCCAGCAGTCCGGGACACTACTACGAGCAGTACTTC	CASSPGHYYEQYF
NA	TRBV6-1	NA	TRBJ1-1	TGTGCCGGGGGGGGGACTGAAGCTTTCTTT	CAGGGTEAFF
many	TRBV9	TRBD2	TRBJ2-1	TGTGCCAGCAGCGTAGAAAGCAGCGGGAGCTCTAGGGCTGAGCAGTTCTTC	CASSVESSGSSRAEQFF
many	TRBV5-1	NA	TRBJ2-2	TGCGCCAGCAGCTTGGATGGGAACACCGGGGAGCTGTTTTTT	CASSLDGNTGELFF
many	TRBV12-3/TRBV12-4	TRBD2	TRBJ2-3	TGTGCCAGCAGTCCGATACAAGGGACTAGCGGGAGGACAAGCACAGATACGCAGTATTTT	CASSPIQGTSGRTSTDTQYF
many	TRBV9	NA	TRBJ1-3	TGTGCCAGCAGTCCAGGAAACACCATATATTTT	CASSPGNTIYF
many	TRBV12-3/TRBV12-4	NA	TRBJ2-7	TGTGCCAGCAGTGTGTGGGTCTACGAGCAGTACTTC	CASSVWVYEQYF
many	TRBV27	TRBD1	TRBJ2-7	TGTGCCAGCAGTTTCACAGGGGGCGTCCGGGGGGAGCAGTACTTC	CASSFTGGVRGEQYF
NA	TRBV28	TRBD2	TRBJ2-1	TGTGCCAGCCATAGCGGACTAGGGAATGAGCAGTTCTTC	CASHSGLGNEQFF
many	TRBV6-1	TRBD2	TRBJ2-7	TGTGCCACCGCCCCAAGCGGGGACGAGCAGTACTTC	CATAPSGDEQYF
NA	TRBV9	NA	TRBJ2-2	TGTGCCAGCAGCCCATGGGGGGCAGGGGCTAACACCGGGGAGCTGTTTTTT	CASSPWGAGANTGELFF
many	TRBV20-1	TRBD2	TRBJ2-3	TGCAGTGCTAGAGATCTTAGGACTAGCGGGAGGGGCACAGATACGCAGTATTTT	CSARDLRTSGRGTDTQYF
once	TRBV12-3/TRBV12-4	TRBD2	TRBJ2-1	TGTGCCAGCAGTTATGGACTAGCGGGAGGGATGAATGAGCAGTTCTTC	CASSYGLAGGMNEQFF
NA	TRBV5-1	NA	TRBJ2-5	TGCCCCAGCAGCTTGCAGGGAGGTGACCAAGAGACCCAGTACTTC	CPSSLQGGDQETQYF
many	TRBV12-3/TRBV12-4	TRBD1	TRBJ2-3	TGTGCCAGCAGTTTAGCGGGACAGGGATTCACAGATACGCAGTATTTT	CASSLAGQGFTDTQYF
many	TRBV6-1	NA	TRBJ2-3	TGTGCCAGCAGCGGGGCCACAGATACGCAGTATTTT	CASSGATDTQYF
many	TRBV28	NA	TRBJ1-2	TGTGCCAGCTTGTATCAATTTGGCTACACCTTC	CASLYQFGYTF
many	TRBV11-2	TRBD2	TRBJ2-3	TGTGCCAGCAGCATAACCTCGGGGCGCGGGAGGGCGCGAGATACGCAGTATTTT	CASSITSGRGRARDTQYF
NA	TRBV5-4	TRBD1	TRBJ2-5	TGTGCCAGCAGCCCTGACAGGGGGTCGGAGACCCAGTACTTC	CASSPDRGSETQYF
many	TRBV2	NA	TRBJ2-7	TGTGCCAGCAGTGGGGCCTTATACTACGAGCAGTACTTC	CASSGALYYEQYF
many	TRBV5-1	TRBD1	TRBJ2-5	TGCGCCAGCAGCTTGTCCCGGGACAGACAAGAGACCCAGTACTTC	CASSLSRDRQETQYF
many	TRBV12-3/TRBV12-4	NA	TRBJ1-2	TGTGCCAGCAGTGGGACACCAGGAACGTGGTATGGCTACACCTTC	CASSGTPGTWYGYTF
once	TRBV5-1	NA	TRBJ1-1	TGTGCCAGCAGCTTGTATGGAGGGCAGAACACTGAAGCTTTCTTT	CASSLYGGQNTEAFF
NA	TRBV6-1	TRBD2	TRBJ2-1	TGTGCCAGCAAGGTGCTAGCGGGAGGTGAGCAGTTCTTC	CASKVLAGGEQFF
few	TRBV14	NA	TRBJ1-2	TGTGCCAGCAGCCAAGATTTAGGGTTCTATGGCTACACCTTC	CASSQDLGFYGYTF
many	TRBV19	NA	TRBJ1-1	TGTGCCAGTAGTGTTACGGGGACACGGGTGAACACTGAAGCTTTCTTT	CASSVTGTRVNTEAFF
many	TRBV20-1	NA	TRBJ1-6	TGCAGTGCTAGAGATGGGGGGGGTTACGGTTCACCCCTCCACTTT	CSARDGGGYGSPLHF
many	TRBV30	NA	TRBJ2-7	TGTGCCTGGAGTCAAAGCCACCGCTACGAGCAGTACTTC	CAWSQSHRYEQYF
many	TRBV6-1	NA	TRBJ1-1	TGTGCCAGCTCAGACCCTGGGTGGGGCACTGAAGCTTTCTTT	CASSDPGWGTEAFF
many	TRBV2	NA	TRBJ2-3	TGTGCCAGCAGTTCCGGATTTAGCCGGTCGGATACGCAGTATTTT	CASSSGFSRSDTQYF
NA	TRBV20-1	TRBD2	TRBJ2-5	TGCAGTGCAATATTACCGGGACTAGCGGGAGCTTCGCATAGGACCCAGTACTTC	CSAILPGLAGASHRTQYF
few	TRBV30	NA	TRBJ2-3	TGTGCCTGGACTAAGGGGGGGAGTAGAACAGATACGCAGTATTTT	CAWTKGGSRTDTQYF
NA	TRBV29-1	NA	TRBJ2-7	TGCAGCGTGACCCGGGGTGCCGCCTACGAGCAGTACTTC	CSVTRGAAYEQYF
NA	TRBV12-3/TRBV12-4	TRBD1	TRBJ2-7	TGTGCCAGCAGTCCTCCCGGGACAGGTCGCTACGAGCAGTACTTC	CASSPPGTGRYEQYF
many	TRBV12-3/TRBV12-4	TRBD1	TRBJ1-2	TGTGCCAGCAGTTTAGGGACAGGGAGTAACTATGGCTACACCTTC	CASSLGTGSNYGYTF
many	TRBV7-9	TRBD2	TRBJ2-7	TGTGCCAGCAGCCCTCGGACTAGCGGGACCTCCTACGAGCAGTACTTC	CASSPRTSGTSYEQYF
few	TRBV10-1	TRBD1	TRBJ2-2	TGCGCCAGCAGTTTGGGACAGGCCGGGGAGCTGTTTTTT	CASSLGQAGELFF
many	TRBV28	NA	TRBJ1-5	TGTGCCAGCAGTTGGAAGGGGGGAATGGTGAGTCAGCCCCAGCATTTT	CASSWKGGMVSQPQHF
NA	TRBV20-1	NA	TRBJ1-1	TGCAGTGCTAGGTTAGTCGCTGAAGCTTTCTTT	CSARLVAEAFF
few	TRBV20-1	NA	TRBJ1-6	TGCAGTGCTAAATCCGGGACAACTCGTAATTCACCCCTCCACTTT	CSAKSGTTRNSPLHF
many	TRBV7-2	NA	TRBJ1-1	TGTGCCAGCAGCTTAGATTGGGGCAGCACTGAAGCTTTCTTT	CASSLDWGSTEAFF
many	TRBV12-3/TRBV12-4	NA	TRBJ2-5	TGTGCCAGCAGTTTTTTTGGGGGGCCGTTAGGGGAGACCCAGTACTTC	CASSFFGGPLGETQYF
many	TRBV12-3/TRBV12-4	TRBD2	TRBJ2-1	TGTGCCAGCCGAACTAGCGGGACTGGTGAGCAGTTCTTC	CASRTSGTGEQFF
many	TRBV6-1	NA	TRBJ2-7	TGTGCCAGCGTCCACTTGGGAGAGGGGCCCTACGAGCAGTACTTC	CASVHLGEGPYEQYF
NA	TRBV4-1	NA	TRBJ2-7	TGCGCCAGCAGCCTTGAGAGGGGGAACGACGAGCAGTACTTC	CASSLERGNDEQYF